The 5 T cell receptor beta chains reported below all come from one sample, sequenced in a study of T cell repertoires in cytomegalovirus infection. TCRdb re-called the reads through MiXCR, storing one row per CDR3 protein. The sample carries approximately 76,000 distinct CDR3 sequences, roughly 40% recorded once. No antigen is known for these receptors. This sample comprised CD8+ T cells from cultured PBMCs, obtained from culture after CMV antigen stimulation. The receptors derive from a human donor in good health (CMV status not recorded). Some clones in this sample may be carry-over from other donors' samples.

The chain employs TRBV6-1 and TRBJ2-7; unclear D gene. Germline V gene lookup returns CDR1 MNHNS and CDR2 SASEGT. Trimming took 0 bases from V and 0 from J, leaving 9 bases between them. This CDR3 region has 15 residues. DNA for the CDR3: TGTGCCAGCAGTGAAGCGTGGCGGAGCTCCTACGAGCAGTACTTC. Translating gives CASSEAWRSSYEQYF.

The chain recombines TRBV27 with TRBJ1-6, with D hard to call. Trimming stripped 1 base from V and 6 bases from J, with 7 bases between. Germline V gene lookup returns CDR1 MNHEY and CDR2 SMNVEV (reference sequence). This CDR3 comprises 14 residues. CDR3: CASSLFALNSPLHF. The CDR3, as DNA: TGTGCCAGCAGTTTATTTGCCCTTAATTCACCCCTCCACTTT.

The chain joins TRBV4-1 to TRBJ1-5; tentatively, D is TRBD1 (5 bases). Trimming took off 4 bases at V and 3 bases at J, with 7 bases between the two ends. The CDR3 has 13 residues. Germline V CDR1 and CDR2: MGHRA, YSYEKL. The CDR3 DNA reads TGCGCCAGCAGCCCAGGGACCAATCAGCCCCAGCATTTT. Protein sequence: CASSPGTNQPQHF.

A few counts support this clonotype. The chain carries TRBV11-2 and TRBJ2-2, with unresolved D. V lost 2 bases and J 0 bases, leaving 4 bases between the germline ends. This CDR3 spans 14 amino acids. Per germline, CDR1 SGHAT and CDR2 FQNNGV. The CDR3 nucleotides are TGTGCCAGCAGCTTATCGGCGAACACCGGGGAGCTGTTTTTT. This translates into CASSLSANTGELFF.

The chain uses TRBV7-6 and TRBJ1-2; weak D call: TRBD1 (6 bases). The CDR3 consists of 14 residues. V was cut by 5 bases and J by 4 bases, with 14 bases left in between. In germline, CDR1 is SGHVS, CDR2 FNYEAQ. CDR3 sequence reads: CASSPAGQPYGYTF. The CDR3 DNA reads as TGTGCCAGCAGCCCAGCGGGACAACCCTATGGCTACACCTTC.